A selection of T cell receptor beta chains follows, all from one sample in a study of spatial heterogeneity in lung cancer. One entry per CDR3 protein results from TCRdb running MiXCR on the 5' RACE reads. The profile shows about 28,000 distinct CDR3 sequences, about 7% of them singletons. The sequencing here drew on lung tumor tissue, taken at surgery. These TCRs come from a male donor with early-stage non-small cell lung cancer. CDR3s include the opening cysteine and the closing phenylalanine or tryptophan. Part of the rows lack a size; the others show once, few, many or a class for expanded clones.

CDR3 length: 17
clone size: many
V gene: TRBV9
J gene: TRBJ2-2
CDR3 protein: CASSPFWTGKNTGELFF

CDR3 length: 13
clone size: -
V gene: TRBV27
J gene: TRBJ1-2
CDR3 protein: CASSLGQYYGYTF

CDR3 length: 19
clone size: -
V gene: TRBV4-2
J gene: TRBJ2-3
CDR3 protein: CASSPYLASGGISTDTQYF

CDR3 length: 14
clone size: large
V gene: TRBV4-1
J gene: TRBJ2-7
CDR3 protein: CASSQDGEGDEQYF

CDR3 length: 14
clone size: few
V gene: TRBV30
J gene: TRBJ1-1
CDR3 protein: CAWRYRGLRTEAFF

CDR3 length: 14
clone size: medium-sized
V gene: TRBV12-3/TRBV12-4
J gene: TRBJ2-1
CDR3 protein: CASIFSGGYNEQFF

CDR3 length: 14
clone size: many
V gene: TRBV12-3/TRBV12-4
J gene: TRBJ2-1
CDR3 protein: CASRPRLAYNEQFF

CDR3 length: 15
clone size: many
V gene: TRBV9
J gene: TRBJ1-2
CDR3 protein: CASSVGQGANYGYTF

CDR3 length: 13
clone size: few
V gene: TRBV6-2/TRBV6-3
J gene: TRBJ2-7
CDR3 protein: CASSYGRGAEQYF

CDR3 length: 14
clone size: -
V gene: TRBV20-1
J gene: TRBJ1-2
CDR3 protein: CSARDRDREYGYTF

CDR3 length: 12
clone size: few
V gene: TRBV29-1
J gene: TRBJ2-5
CDR3 protein: CSVQGSSETQYF

CDR3 length: 13
clone size: many
V gene: TRBV14
J gene: TRBJ1-4
CDR3 protein: CASSQTIDEKLFF

CDR3 length: 16
clone size: -
V gene: TRBV15
J gene: TRBJ1-1
CDR3 protein: CATSRVLVRGIVQAFF

CDR3 length: 16
clone size: many
V gene: TRBV3-1
J gene: TRBJ2-5
CDR3 protein: CASSHPLGRGQETQYF

CDR3 length: 13
clone size: many
V gene: TRBV7-2
J gene: TRBJ1-5
CDR3 protein: CASSLGYNQPQHF

CDR3 length: 11
clone size: many
V gene: TRBV6-2/TRBV6-3
J gene: TRBJ1-1
CDR3 protein: CASSQGNEAFF

CDR3 length: 15
clone size: few
V gene: TRBV11-2
J gene: TRBJ2-2
CDR3 protein: CASKIGLAGTGELFF

CDR3 length: 14
clone size: many
V gene: TRBV10-3
J gene: TRBJ1-2
CDR3 protein: CAITAQTGGYGYTF

CDR3 length: 16
clone size: many
V gene: TRBV12-3/TRBV12-4
J gene: TRBJ2-1
CDR3 protein: CASRKSPGGGYNEQFF

CDR3 length: 14
clone size: many
V gene: TRBV5-1
J gene: TRBJ1-6
CDR3 protein: CASSDREPNSPLHF

CDR3 length: 15
clone size: many
V gene: TRBV24-1
J gene: TRBJ1-2
CDR3 protein: CATSDPGTAAYGYTF

CDR3 length: 15
clone size: -
V gene: TRBV5-1
J gene: TRBJ2-7
CDR3 protein: CASSFLRGQEYEQYF

CDR3 length: 16
clone size: many
V gene: TRBV6-2/TRBV6-3
J gene: TRBJ1-1
CDR3 protein: CASSYEPARLNTEAFF

CDR3 length: 13
clone size: -
V gene: TRBV9
J gene: TRBJ1-4
CDR3 protein: CASSAGTNEKLFF

CDR3 length: 13
clone size: -
V gene: TRBV4-2
J gene: TRBJ2-3
CDR3 protein: CASRFQGADTQYF

CDR3 length: 14
clone size: many
V gene: TRBV29-1
J gene: TRBJ2-2
CDR3 protein: CSARGTTPTGELFF

CDR3 length: 12
clone size: -
V gene: TRBV7-9
J gene: TRBJ2-7
CDR3 protein: CASSPLGGEQYF

CDR3 length: 14
clone size: medium-sized
V gene: TRBV7-2
J gene: TRBJ2-5
CDR3 protein: CASSFLGTQETQYF

CDR3 length: 13
clone size: many
V gene: TRBV20-1
J gene: TRBJ2-7
CDR3 protein: CSTRTGVPYEQYF

CDR3 length: 19
clone size: many
V gene: TRBV4-2
J gene: TRBJ2-2
CDR3 protein: CASSETGLAGYQGTGELFF

CDR3 length: 14
clone size: many
V gene: TRBV20-1
J gene: TRBJ2-2
CDR3 protein: CSAIAGVITGELFF

CDR3 length: 12
clone size: many
V gene: TRBV6-1
J gene: TRBJ2-2
CDR3 protein: CASRRISGELFF

CDR3 length: 11
clone size: -
V gene: TRBV3-1
J gene: TRBJ2-5
CDR3 protein: CASSQGVAQYF

CDR3 length: 15
clone size: many
V gene: TRBV7-2
J gene: TRBJ1-3
CDR3 protein: CASRFGPASGNTIYF

CDR3 length: 16
clone size: many
V gene: TRBV18
J gene: TRBJ1-1
CDR3 protein: CASSPGQAWRYTEAFF

CDR3 length: 12
clone size: few
V gene: TRBV7-2
J gene: TRBJ1-5
CDR3 protein: CASSLPHQPQHF

CDR3 length: 14
clone size: -
V gene: TRBV13
J gene: TRBJ2-2
CDR3 protein: CASSLAQGSGELFF

CDR3 length: 16
clone size: many
V gene: TRBV5-5
J gene: TRBJ1-3
CDR3 protein: CASSLKGSFSGNTIYF

CDR3 length: 19
clone size: -
V gene: TRBV6-2/TRBV6-3
J gene: TRBJ2-5
CDR3 protein: CASGSQGKGVRRALETQYF

CDR3 length: 15
clone size: many
V gene: TRBV5-4
J gene: TRBJ2-3
CDR3 protein: CASSPGLTSTDTQYF

CDR3 length: 15
clone size: many
V gene: TRBV6-2/TRBV6-3
J gene: TRBJ1-2
CDR3 protein: CASRKGILQGYGYTF

CDR3 length: 15
clone size: many
V gene: TRBV20-1
J gene: TRBJ2-3
CDR3 protein: CSAQDLAGDRDTQYF

CDR3 length: 13
clone size: -
V gene: TRBV7-2
J gene: TRBJ2-7
CDR3 protein: CASSLRWGHEQYF

CDR3 length: 15
clone size: many
V gene: TRBV20-1
J gene: TRBJ1-5
CDR3 protein: CSARDRSRGNQPQHF

CDR3 length: 16
clone size: -
V gene: TRBV20-1
J gene: TRBJ2-7
CDR3 protein: CSARDGWTSASCEQYF

CDR3 length: 11
clone size: many
V gene: TRBV10-3
J gene: TRBJ2-1
CDR3 protein: CAISGGDEQFF

CDR3 length: 16
clone size: -
V gene: TRBV12-3/TRBV12-4
J gene: TRBJ2-5
CDR3 protein: CASSLIAGGSQETQYF

CDR3 length: 14
clone size: many
V gene: TRBV28
J gene: TRBJ1-5
CDR3 protein: CASSLPQWEQPQHF

CDR3 length: 15
clone size: many
V gene: TRBV6-2/TRBV6-3
J gene: TRBJ2-6
CDR3 protein: CASLSPGSGANVLTF

CDR3 length: 13
clone size: many
V gene: TRBV20-1
J gene: TRBJ1-4
CDR3 protein: CSARDGGSEKLFF

CDR3 length: 14
clone size: many
V gene: TRBV6-6
J gene: TRBJ2-5
CDR3 protein: CASSHRGTQETQYF

CDR3 length: 17
clone size: many
V gene: TRBV5-6
J gene: TRBJ2-4
CDR3 protein: CASSLRSGAPAKNIQYF

CDR3 length: 17
clone size: few
V gene: TRBV21-1
J gene: TRBJ1-3
CDR3 protein: CASSKDKRHRPGNTIYF

CDR3 length: 16
clone size: many
V gene: TRBV14
J gene: TRBJ1-4
CDR3 protein: CASSQDRRDSTEKLFF

CDR3 length: 15
clone size: medium-sized
V gene: TRBV20-1
J gene: TRBJ2-7
CDR3 protein: CSARDGSGSPYEQYF

CDR3 length: 13
clone size: many
V gene: TRBV5-1
J gene: TRBJ1-1
CDR3 protein: CASSPRGDTEAFF

CDR3 length: 13
clone size: many
V gene: TRBV28
J gene: TRBJ2-5
CDR3 protein: CASSYGWQETQYF

CDR3 length: 15
clone size: medium-sized
V gene: TRBV18
J gene: TRBJ1-5
CDR3 protein: CASSSRGPSNQPQHF

CDR3 length: 14
clone size: few
V gene: TRBV20-1
J gene: TRBJ2-7
CDR3 protein: CSARDGQGRVEQYF